This TCR beta chain was profiled in a study of molecular identifiers for immune sequencing clone quantification. As for the study in general: Replicates involved a five-way split of RNA from approximately 20,000 or 100,000 naive CD8 cells, with sequencing of four.

General study results and limits: Highly expanded clones may be undercounted when identical TCR molecules share barcodes.

TCRdb called the PCR reads again in MiXCR, with one record for every CDR3 protein. The table includes about 510,000 distinct CDR3 sequences, about 20% detected once. This CDR3 spans 14 amino acids. V shed 3 bases and J 2 bases; nucleotides not matched to a gene: 3. Germline V lookup: CDR1 LGHNA, CDR2 YNFKEQ. This clonotype has only a few counts. The antigen remains undetermined. J is TRBJ2-7 and V is TRBV4-2; 8 bases are a match to TRBD1. Sequencing was carried out using naive CD8+ T cells from blood, with Jurkat cell RNA spiked in. Noted subset: FACS-sorted CD8+CD4-CCR7+CD45RA+ naive T cells. The clonotype originates from a human donor in good health. Some libraries in this study had Jurkat cell RNA spiked in. The CDR3 region has the DNA TGTGCCAGCAGCCACGACAGGGGAACCTACGAGCAGTACTTC. This translates into CASSHDRGTYEQYF.